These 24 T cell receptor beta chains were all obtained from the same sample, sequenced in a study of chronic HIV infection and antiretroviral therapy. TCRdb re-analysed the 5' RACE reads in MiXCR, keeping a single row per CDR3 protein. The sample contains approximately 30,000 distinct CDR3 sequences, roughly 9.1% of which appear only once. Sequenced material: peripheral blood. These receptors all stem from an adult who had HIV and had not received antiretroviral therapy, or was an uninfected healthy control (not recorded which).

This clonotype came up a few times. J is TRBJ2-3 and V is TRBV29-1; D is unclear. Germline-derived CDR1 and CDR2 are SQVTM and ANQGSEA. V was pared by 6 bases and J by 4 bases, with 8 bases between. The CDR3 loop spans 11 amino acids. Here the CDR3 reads CSVPTADTQYF. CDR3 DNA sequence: TGCAGCGTCCCGACCGCAGATACGCAGTATTTT.

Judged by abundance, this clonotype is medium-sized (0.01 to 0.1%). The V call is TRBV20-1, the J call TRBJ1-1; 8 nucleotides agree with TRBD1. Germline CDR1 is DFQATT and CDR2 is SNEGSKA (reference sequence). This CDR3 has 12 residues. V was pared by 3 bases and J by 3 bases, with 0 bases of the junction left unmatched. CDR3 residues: CSARTGDTEAFF. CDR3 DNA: TGCAGTGCTAGGACAGGGGACACTGAAGCTTTCTTT.

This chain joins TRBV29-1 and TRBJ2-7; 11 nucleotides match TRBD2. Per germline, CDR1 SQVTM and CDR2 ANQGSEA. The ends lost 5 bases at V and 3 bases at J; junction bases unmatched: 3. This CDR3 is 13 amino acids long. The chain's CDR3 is CSVTSGSIYEQYF. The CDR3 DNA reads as TGCAGCGTTACTAGCGGGAGTATCTACGAGCAGTACTTC.

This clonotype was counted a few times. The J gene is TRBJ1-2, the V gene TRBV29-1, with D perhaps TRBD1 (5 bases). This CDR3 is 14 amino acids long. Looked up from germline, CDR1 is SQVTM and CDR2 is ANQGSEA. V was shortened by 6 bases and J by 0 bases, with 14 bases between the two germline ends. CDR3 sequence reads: CSVARDGSNYGYTF. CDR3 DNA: TGCAGCGTGGCAAGGGACGGATCTAACTATGGCTACACCTTC.

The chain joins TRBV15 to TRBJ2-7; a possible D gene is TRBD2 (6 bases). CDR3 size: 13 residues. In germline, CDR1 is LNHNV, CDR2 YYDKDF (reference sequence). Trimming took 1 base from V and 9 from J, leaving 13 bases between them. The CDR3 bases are TGTGCCACCAGCAGAGTGACGGGAGAGGCGCAGTACTTC. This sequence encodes CATSRVTGEAQYF.

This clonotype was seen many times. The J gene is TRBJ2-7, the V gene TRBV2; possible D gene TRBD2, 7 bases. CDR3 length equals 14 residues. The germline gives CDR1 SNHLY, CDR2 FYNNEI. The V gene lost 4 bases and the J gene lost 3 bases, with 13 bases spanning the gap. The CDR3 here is CASSAGGTHYEQYF. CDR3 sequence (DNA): TGTGCCAGCAGTGCGGGGGGCACCCACTACGAGCAGTACTTC.

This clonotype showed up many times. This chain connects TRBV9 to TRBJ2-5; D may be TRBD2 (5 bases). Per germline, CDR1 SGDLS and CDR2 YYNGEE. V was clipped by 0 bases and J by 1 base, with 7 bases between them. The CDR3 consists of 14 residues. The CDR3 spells CASSVGAAQETQYF. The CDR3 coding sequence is TGTGCCAGCAGCGTAGGAGCGGCCCAAGAGACCCAGTACTTC.

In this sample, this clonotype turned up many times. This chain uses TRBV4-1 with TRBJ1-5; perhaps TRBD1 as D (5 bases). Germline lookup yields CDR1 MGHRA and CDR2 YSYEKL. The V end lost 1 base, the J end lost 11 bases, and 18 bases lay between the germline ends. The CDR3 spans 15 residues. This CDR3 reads CASSQGDWFGRAQHF. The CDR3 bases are TGCGCCAGCAGCCAAGGGGACTGGTTTGGAAGGGCCCAGCATTTT.

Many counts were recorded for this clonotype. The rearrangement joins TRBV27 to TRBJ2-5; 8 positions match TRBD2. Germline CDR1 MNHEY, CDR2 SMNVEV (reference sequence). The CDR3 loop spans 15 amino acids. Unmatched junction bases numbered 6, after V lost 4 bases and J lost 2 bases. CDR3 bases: TGTGCCAGCAGTTCGAGCGGGAGCCCGCAAGAGACCCAGTACTTC. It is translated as CASSSSGSPQETQYF.

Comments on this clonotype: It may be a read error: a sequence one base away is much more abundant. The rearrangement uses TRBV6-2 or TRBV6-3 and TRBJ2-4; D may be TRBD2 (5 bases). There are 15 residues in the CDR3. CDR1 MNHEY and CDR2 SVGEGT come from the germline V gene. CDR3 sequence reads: CASSYSERAKNTQYF. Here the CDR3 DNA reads TGTGCCAGCAGTTACTCGGAGAGGGCCAAAAACACTCAGTACTTC.

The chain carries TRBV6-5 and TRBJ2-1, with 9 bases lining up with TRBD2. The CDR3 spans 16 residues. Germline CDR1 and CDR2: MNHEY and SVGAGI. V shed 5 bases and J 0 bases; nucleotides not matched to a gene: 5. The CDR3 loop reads CASSLKAGGSYNEQFF. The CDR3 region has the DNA TGTGCCAGCAGTCTTAAAGCGGGAGGCTCCTACAATGAGCAGTTCTTC.

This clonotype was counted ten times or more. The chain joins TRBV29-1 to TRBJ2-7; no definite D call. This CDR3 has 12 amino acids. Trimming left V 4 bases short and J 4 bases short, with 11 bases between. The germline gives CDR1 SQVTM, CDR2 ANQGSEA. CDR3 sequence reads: CSVVGHGYEQYF. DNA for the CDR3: TGCAGCGTTGTCGGCCATGGTTACGAGCAGTACTTC.

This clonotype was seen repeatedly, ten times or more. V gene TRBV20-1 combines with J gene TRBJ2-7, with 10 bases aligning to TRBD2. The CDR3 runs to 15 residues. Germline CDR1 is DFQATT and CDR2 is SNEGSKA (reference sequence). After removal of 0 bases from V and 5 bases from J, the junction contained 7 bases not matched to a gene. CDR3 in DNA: TGCAGTGCTAGAGACGCAGTCGGACTAGCGGACGAGCAGTACTTC. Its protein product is CSARDAVGLADEQYF.

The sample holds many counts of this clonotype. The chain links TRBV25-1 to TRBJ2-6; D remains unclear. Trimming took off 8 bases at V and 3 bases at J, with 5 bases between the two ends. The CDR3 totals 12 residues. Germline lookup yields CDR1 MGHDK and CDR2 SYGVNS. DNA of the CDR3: TGTGCCAGCCGCTTTGGGGCCAACGTCCTGACTTTC. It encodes CASRFGANVLTF. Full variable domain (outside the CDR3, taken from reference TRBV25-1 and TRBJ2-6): EADIYQTPRYLVIGTGKKITLECSQTMGHDKMYWYQQDPGMELHLIHYSYGVNSTEKGDLSSESTVSRIRTEHFPLTLESARPSHTSQYLCASRFGANVLTFGAGSRLTVL.

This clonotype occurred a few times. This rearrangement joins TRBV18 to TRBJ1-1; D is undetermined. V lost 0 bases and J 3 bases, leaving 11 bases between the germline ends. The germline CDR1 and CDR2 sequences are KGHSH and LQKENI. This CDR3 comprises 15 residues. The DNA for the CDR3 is TGTGCCAGCTCACCACCTCTCGCGGGCTACACTGAAGCTTTCTTT. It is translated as CASSPPLAGYTEAFF.

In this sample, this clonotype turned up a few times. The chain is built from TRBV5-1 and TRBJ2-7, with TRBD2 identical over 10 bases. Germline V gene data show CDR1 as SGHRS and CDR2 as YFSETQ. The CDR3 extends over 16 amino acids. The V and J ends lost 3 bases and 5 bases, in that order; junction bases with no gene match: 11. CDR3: CASSSAASGRFNEQYF. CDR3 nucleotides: TGCGCCAGCAGCTCGGCGGCTAGCGGGAGATTCAACGAGCAGTACTTC.

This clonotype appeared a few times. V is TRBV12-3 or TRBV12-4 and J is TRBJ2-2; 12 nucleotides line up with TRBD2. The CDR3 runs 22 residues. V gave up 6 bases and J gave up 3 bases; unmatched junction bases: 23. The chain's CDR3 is CASSPVLSGTSGRVGYTGELFF. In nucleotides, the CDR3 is TGTGCCAGCAGCCCCGTTCTGTCGGGGACTAGCGGGCGAGTGGGTTACACCGGGGAGCTGTTTTTT.

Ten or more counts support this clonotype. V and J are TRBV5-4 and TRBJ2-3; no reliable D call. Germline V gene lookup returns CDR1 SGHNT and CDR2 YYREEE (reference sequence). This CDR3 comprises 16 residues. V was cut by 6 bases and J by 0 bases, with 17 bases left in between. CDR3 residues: CASTSRALSSTDTQYF. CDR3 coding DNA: TGTGCCAGCACCTCTAGGGCGCTATCTAGCACAGATACGCAGTATTTT.

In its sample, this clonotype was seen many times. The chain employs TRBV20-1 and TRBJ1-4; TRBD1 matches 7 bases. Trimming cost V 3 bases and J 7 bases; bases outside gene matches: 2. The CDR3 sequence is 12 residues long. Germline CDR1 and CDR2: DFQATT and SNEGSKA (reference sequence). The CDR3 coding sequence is TGCAGTGCTAGTCACAGGGGTGAAAAACTGTTTTTT. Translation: CSASHRGEKLFF.

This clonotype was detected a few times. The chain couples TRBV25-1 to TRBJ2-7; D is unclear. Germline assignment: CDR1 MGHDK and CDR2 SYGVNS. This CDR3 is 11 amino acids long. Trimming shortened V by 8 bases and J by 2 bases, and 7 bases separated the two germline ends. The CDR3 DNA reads TGTGCCAGCGGGATAGCCTACGAGCAGTACTTC. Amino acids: CASGIAYEQYF.

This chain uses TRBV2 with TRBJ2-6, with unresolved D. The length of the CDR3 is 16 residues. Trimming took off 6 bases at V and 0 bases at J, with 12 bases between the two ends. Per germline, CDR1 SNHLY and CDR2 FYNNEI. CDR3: CASRLGRSSGANVLTF. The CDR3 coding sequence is TGTGCCAGCAGGCTTGGACGGAGCTCTGGGGCCAACGTCCTGACTTTC.

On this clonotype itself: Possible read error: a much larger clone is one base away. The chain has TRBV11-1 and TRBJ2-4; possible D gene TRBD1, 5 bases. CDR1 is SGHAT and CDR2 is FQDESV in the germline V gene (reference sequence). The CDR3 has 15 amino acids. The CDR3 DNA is TGTGCCAGCAGCTCGACAGCTATAGCCAAAAACATTCAGCACTTC. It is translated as CASSSTAIAKNIQHF.

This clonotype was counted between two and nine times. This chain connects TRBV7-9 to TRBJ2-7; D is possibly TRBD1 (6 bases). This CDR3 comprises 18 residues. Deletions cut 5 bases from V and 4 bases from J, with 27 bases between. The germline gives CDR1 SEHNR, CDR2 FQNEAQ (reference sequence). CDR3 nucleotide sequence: TGTGCCAGCAGCCCCGTAGGGGCAGGGGCTGATCAACTATACGAGCAGTACTTC. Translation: CASSPVGAGADQLYEQYF.

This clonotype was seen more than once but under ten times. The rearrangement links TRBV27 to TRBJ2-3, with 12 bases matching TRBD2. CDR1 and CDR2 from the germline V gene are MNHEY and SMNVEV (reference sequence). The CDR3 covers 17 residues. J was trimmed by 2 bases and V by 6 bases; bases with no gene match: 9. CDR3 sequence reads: CASSHPGLAGPTDTQYF. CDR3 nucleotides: TGTGCCAGCAGCCACCCCGGACTAGCGGGACCCACAGATACGCAGTATTTT.